The T cell receptor (beta chain) under discussion was sequenced for a study of STAT5B mutations in CD4+ large granular lymphocyte leukemia. This clone was counted once. Its specificity is not known. Overall study results and limits: Top patient clones used TRBV06 genes more often: 8/27 versus 2/35 in controls.

Sequencing was performed with immunoSEQ multiplex PCR; in TCRdb, only in-frame clones are kept and a portion is missing. The table records 20,000 or so clones, roughly 87% of them present only once. This CDR3 has 13 residues. CDR1 and CDR2 from the germline V gene are MNHNY and SVGAGI (reference sequence). Between the trimmed V and J ends, which lost 0 bases and 3 bases, there was a span of 6 bases. The chain couples TRBV6-6 to TRBJ2-7; D not certain. This receptor was taken from a human donor in good health. The sample was CD4+ T cells from blood buffy coats. CDR3 in DNA: TGTGCCAGCAGTTACTCACCTGACTACGAGCAGTACTTC. Its protein is CASSYSPDYEQYF.